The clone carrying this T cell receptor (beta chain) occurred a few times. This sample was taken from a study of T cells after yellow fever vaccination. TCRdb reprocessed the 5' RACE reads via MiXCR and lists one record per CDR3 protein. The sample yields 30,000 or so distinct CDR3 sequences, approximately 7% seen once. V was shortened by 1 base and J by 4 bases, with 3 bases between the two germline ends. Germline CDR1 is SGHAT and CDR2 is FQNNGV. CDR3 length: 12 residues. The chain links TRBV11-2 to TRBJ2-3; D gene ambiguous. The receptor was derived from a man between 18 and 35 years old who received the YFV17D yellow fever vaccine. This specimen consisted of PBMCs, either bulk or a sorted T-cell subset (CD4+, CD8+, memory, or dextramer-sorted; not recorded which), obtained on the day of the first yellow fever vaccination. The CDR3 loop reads CASSLGPDTQYF. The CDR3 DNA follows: TGTGCCAGCAGCTTAGGGCCAGATACGCAGTATTTT.